The TCR beta chain described here comes from a study of shared clonotypes between healthy human individuals. Study details: Donors consisted of a couple of women and three men between 18 and 49. Study-wide points: The four-donor shared clonotypes exceeded non-shared clonotypes in generation probability, with non-shared ones scoring lower.

In the case of this clone: Its antigen is undetermined.

Methods used by the authors: Because ImmunoSEQ provided only junction sequences with no quality scores, the filtering differed. Here immunoSEQ multiplex PCR was the method, and the copy in TCRdb shows in-frame clones only, minus some. That table supplies the V and J calls and clone size; D and trimming were determined from the DNA. The sample carries some 900,000 clones, about three quarters recorded once. CD4+ cells were split into CD45RA+ naive and CD45RA-negative memory subsets. The sequenced material came from memory CD4+ T cells sorted from blood. Noted subset: CD45RA-negative fraction. This TCR derives from a young man in good health.

The CDR3, as DNA: TGTGCCAGTTCCGCCCGGGGATCCACTGAAGCTTTCTTT. Translated: CASSARGSTEAFF. The V gene is TRBV19, the J gene TRBJ1-1; D is undetermined. With 8 bases removed from V and 4 bases from J, the gap between germline ends came to 14 bases. The length of the CDR3 is 13 residues. The germline V gene encodes CDR1 LNHDA and CDR2 SQIVND (reference sequence).